The rows below give T cell receptor beta chains drawn from one sample of a study of OX40 agonist ivuxolimab in advanced cancers. TCRdb's copy holds only in-frame clones and misses some; the assay was immunoSEQ multiplex PCR. This table has 15,000 or so clones, 80% to 90% appearing once. The starting material was CD4+ or CD8+ T cells sorted from blood, obtained in a trial of the OX40 agonist ivuxolimab. The receptor source for this set is an adult with an advanced solid tumor such as melanoma, head and neck, liver or kidney cancer. CDR3s include the opening cysteine and the closing phenylalanine or tryptophan.

v_gene	j_gene	len	CDR3aa
TRBV30	TRBJ2-5	16	CAWRPWEWGEEETQYF
TRBV18	TRBJ2-1	13	CASSPPRGNEQFF
TRBV4-1	TRBJ2-7	15	CASSQLAGSSYEQYF
TRBV11-2	TRBJ2-7	11	CASSYTAPQYF
TRBV5-3	TRBJ2-7	10	CARRDCEQYF
TRBV6-1	TRBJ1-2	19	CASSEAGTGTGTYLGGYTF
TRBV29-1	TRBJ2-7	12	CSVSHGTYEQYF
TRBV28	TRBJ2-7	16	CASSLGATGGAYEQYF
TRBV4-1	TRBJ2-5	17	CASSQDLLAGGLGTQYF
TRBV11-3	TRBJ2-7	14	CASSLAGASYEQYF
TRBV28	TRBJ2-7	13	CASSFSQTYEQYF
TRBV7-8	TRBJ2-7	13	CASSQGRSDEQYF
TRBV30	TRBJ2-1	12	CAWRRVYNEQFF
TRBV7-9	TRBJ2-3	16	CASSLDTGGPVDTQYF
TRBV19	TRBJ2-2	14	CASKKGKWTGELFF
TRBV28	TRBJ1-1	15	CASSPPDSPNTEAFF
TRBV9	TRBJ2-3	14	CASSVGRKTDTQYF
TRBV14	TRBJ2-1	14	CANSPWWGGNEQFF
TRBV30	TRBJ2-1	13	CAWSINSYNEQFF
TRBV10-3	TRBJ2-7	12	CATGTGPYEQYF
TRBV6-4	TRBJ1-4	14	CASSDGTENEKLFF
TRBV11-3	TRBJ1-2	11	CAILNSYGYTF
TRBV19	TRBJ2-7	12	CATIDTAYEQYF
TRBV7-9	TRBJ2-1	12	CASSHSYNEQFF
TRBV11-2	TRBJ2-3	15	CASSEEGWSTDTQYF
TRBV30	TRBJ2-1	16	CAWNEGVAGAYNEQFF
TRBV4-1	TRBJ2-7	14	CASSQGASSYEQYF
TRBV11-3	TRBJ2-7	14	CASSLPLKAYEQYF
TRBV28	TRBJ1-6	17	CASSLLGGAVYNSPLHF
TRBV4-2	TRBJ2-7	15	CASRRERTSAYEQYF
TRBV13	TRBJ2-1	11	CASSWDSEQFF
TRBV7-9	TRBJ2-1	15	CASSPPGSLGNEQFF
TRBV5-6	TRBJ1-1	15	CASSLSLGKNTEAFF
TRBV2	TRBJ1-1	12	CASSADNTEAFF
TRBV7-9	TRBJ1-1	14	CASSLLGQHTEAFF
TRBV6-1	TRBJ2-7	13	CASTEGSLYEQYF
TRBV19	TRBJ2-1	18	CASSMSPLAGVFPDEQFF
TRBV13	TRBJ2-7	12	CASSLDPYEQYF
TRBV7-6	TRBJ2-1	18	CASSLAPRGGSSYNEQFF
TRBV7-4	TRBJ2-4	15	CASSLGQGCENIQYF
TRBV27	TRBJ2-4	19	CASSLSGTGGPLAKNIQYF
TRBV29-1	TRBJ1-2	17	CSVVGGDSQNPYYGYTF
TRBV11-2	TRBJ1-4	17	CASSYWGAQVHNEKLFF
TRBV5-1	TRBJ2-7	14	CASSSGTGSYEQYF
TRBV6-1	TRBJ1-1	11	CASKSNTEAFF
TRBV5-5	TRBJ1-3	14	CASSYRDSRDTIYF